Sequencing of this T cell receptor (beta chain) was carried out in a study of cytomegalovirus exposure and HLA in healthy donors. This CDR3 spans 15 amino acids. Germline CDR1 and CDR2: KGHSH and LQKENI. The V gene end was trimmed by 0 bases and the J gene end by 3 bases; junction bases not matched to a gene: 4. The method was immunoSEQ multiplex PCR; TCRdb's version includes in-frame clones alone and lacks a portion of them. The sample includes roughly 280,000 clones, approximately 86% of them seen just once. The V and J genes are TRBV18 and TRBJ1-1; 7 nucleotides match TRBD1. This sequence was found in a woman aged 18 to 35 in good health and CMV-seronegative. Sequenced: PBMCs. The CDR3, as DNA: TGTGCCAGCTCACCACCGAATCAGGGGGACACTGAAGCTTTCTTT. This sequence encodes CASSPPNQGDTEAFF.